Listed below are T cell receptor beta chains from one sample, sequenced in a study of cytomegalovirus exposure and HLA in healthy donors. The table came from immunoSEQ multiplex PCR; TCRdb's copy has only in-frame clones and leaves some out. The sample table includes more than 50,000 clones. The sample was PBMCs. The receptor set was obtained from a man between 45 and 60 years old in good health and CMV-seropositive. Each CDR3 is given with its conserved first and last residue. The D gene is left open where the match is weak.

v_gene	d_gene	j_gene	CDR3aa	CDR3nt
TRBV30	.	TRBJ1-1	CAWGLTVVAEAFF	TGTGCCTGGGGCTTAACAGTGGTAGCTGAAGCTTTCTTT
TRBV28	.	TRBJ2-3	CASSFTWGDGTDTQYF	TGTGCCAGCAGTTTCACTTGGGGAGATGGCACAGATACGCAGTATTTT
TRBV1	.	TRBJ1-1	CTSSNDRDRGLGTEAFF	TGCACCAGCAGCAATGACCGGGACAGGGGATTGGGGACTGAAGCTTTCTTT
TRBV5-6	TRBD1	TRBJ2-2	CASSLGTGPYTGELFF	TGTGCCAGCAGCCTTGGGACAGGCCCGTACACCGGGGAGCTGTTTTTT
TRBV11-3	TRBD2	TRBJ2-3	CASSSGLAGDTQYF	TGTGCCAGCAGCTCGGGACTAGCGGGAGATACGCAGTATTTT
TRBV7-9	.	TRBJ2-1	CASSFGGPTQNEQFF	TGTGCCAGCAGCTTTGGGGGCCCCACCCAGAATGAGCAGTTCTTC
TRBV29-1	.	TRBJ1-5	CSAQDNTNQPQHF	TGCAGCGCCCAGGACAACACCAATCAGCCCCAGCATTTT
TRBV30	TRBD1	TRBJ2-2	CAGSVVTGGTGELFF	TGTGCCGGGAGTGTAGTGACAGGGGGGACCGGGGAGCTGTTTTTT
TRBV9	TRBD1	TRBJ1-6	CASSFGQGGNSPLHF	TGTGCCAGCAGCTTCGGACAGGGGGGAAATTCACCCCTCCACTTT
TRBV18	.	TRBJ2-2	CASSPPPGAGELFF	TGTGCCAGCTCACCTCCTCCGGGGGCCGGGGAGCTGTTTTTT
TRBV7-2	TRBD1	TRBJ2-1	CASGDRGFNEQFF	TGTGCCAGCGGTGACAGGGGATTCAATGAGCAGTTCTTC
TRBV28	TRBD1	TRBJ1-5	CASSPGTGVNQPQHF	TGTGCCAGCAGCCCCGGGACAGGCGTTAATCAGCCCCAGCATTTT
TRBV2	.	TRBJ2-3	CASTSGTLGDTQYF	TGTGCCAGCACTTCGGGGACTCTAGGAGATACGCAGTATTTT
TRBV18	.	TRBJ2-7	CASSPSHYEQYF	TGTGCCAGCTCCCCAAGCCACTACGAGCAGTACTTC
TRBV4-2	TRBD1	TRBJ2-7	CASSQDQGASSYEQYF	TGTGCCAGCAGCCAAGATCAGGGGGCAAGCTCCTACGAGCAGTACTTC
TRBV2	TRBD2	TRBJ2-1	CASRDPAGASNEQFF	TGTGCCAGCAGGGACCCAGCGGGGGCCTCGAATGAGCAGTTCTTC
TRBV4-3	TRBD1	TRBJ1-2	CASSPSGTGEVYGYTF	TGCGCCAGCAGCCCTAGTGGGACAGGGGAAGTCTATGGCTACACCTTC
TRBV7-2	TRBD1	TRBJ2-7	CASRPRTGGWYEQYF	TGTGCCAGCAGACCCAGGACAGGGGGCTGGTACGAGCAGTACTTC
TRBV4-3	TRBD1	TRBJ1-1	CASRDRGLNTEAFF	TGCGCCAGCAGGGACAGGGGCTTGAACACTGAAGCTTTCTTT
TRBV19	TRBD2	TRBJ2-1	CASSISSGQHNEQFF	TGTGCCAGTAGTATATCTAGCGGTCAACACAATGAGCAGTTCTTC
TRBV7-9	TRBD1	TRBJ2-7	CASSSWDRVNEQYF	TGTGCCAGCAGCTCATGGGACAGGGTCAACGAGCAGTACTTC
TRBV5-1	.	TRBJ2-7	CASSLGQGPIYEQYF	TGCGCCAGCAGCTTGGGGCAGGGGCCGATCTACGAGCAGTACTTC
TRBV9	.	TRBJ1-2	CASSVGKTNYGYTF	TGTGCCAGCAGCGTAGGAAAGACAAACTATGGCTACACCTTC
TRBV25-1	.	TRBJ1-2	CASNPGTGYGYTF	TGTGCCAGTAATCCAGGTACCGGCTATGGCTACACCTTC
TRBV27	TRBD1	TRBJ1-2	CASSLEAGGGYTF	TGTGCCAGCAGCCTCGAGGCAGGGGGTGGCTACACCTTC
TRBV30	.	TRBJ1-5	CAWSPQGNQPQHF	TGTGCCTGGAGTCCTCAGGGAAATCAGCCCCAGCATTTT
TRBV5-1	TRBD2	TRBJ2-7	CASSLGRAGEQYF	TGCGCCAGCAGCTTGGGCCGAGCGGGGGAGCAGTACTTC
TRBV10-3	TRBD1	TRBJ2-7	CAISPGQGRSSYEQYF	TGTGCCATCAGTCCAGGACAGGGCAGGAGCTCCTACGAGCAGTACTTC
TRBV7-9	TRBD1	TRBJ1-3	CASSQDRSGNTIYF	TGTGCCAGCAGCCAGGACAGGTCTGGAAACACCATATATTTT
TRBV6-6	TRBD1	TRBJ2-7	CASSYGDRGFYEQYF	TGTGCCAGCAGTTACGGGGACAGGGGTTTTTACGAGCAGTACTTC
TRBV28	TRBD1	TRBJ2-7	CASSFSGQGAYEQYF	TGTGCCAGCAGTTTTTCGGGACAGGGTGCCTACGAGCAGTACTTC
TRBV5-6	TRBD2	TRBJ2-7	CASSSGLAMYF	TGTGCCAGCAGCTCCGGACTAGCGATGTACTTC
TRBV30	.	TRBJ2-5	CAGSVEGREEETQYF	TGTGCCGGGAGTGTGGAAGGCAGGGAGGAGGAGACCCAGTACTTC
TRBV15	TRBD1	TRBJ1-5	CATSTGTGNQPQHF	TGTGCCACCAGCACCGGGACAGGGAATCAGCCCCAGCATTTT
TRBV7-9	.	TRBJ1-1	CASSLPDRNTEAFF	TGTGCCAGCAGCCTACCCGACAGGAACACTGAAGCTTTCTTT
TRBV19	.	TRBJ1-1	CASTTRDTNTEAFF	TGTGCCAGTACCACCCGGGACACTAACACTGAAGCTTTCTTT
TRBV11-2	TRBD1	TRBJ1-3	CASSTRTGIGNIIYF	TGTGCCAGCAGCACACGGACAGGGATCGGAAACATCATATATTTT
TRBV6-5	.	TRBJ2-7	CASSYSYSTSYEQYF	TGTGCCAGCAGTTACTCGTACAGCACCTCCTACGAGCAGTACTTC
TRBV29-1	TRBD1	TRBJ2-7	CSVETDRGYEQYF	TGCAGCGTTGAGACGGACAGGGGCTACGAGCAGTACTTC
TRBV4-1	TRBD2	TRBJ2-1	CASSQSLAGGPYNEQFF	TGCGCCAGCAGCCAAAGTCTAGCGGGAGGACCCTACAATGAGCAGTTCTTC
TRBV4-1	TRBD1	TRBJ1-1	CASSRGQGPMNTEAFF	TGCGCCAGCAGCCGTGGACAGGGTCCGATGAACACTGAAGCTTTCTTT
TRBV6-5	.	TRBJ2-7	CASRKQQGSYEQYF	TGTGCCAGCCGTAAACAACAGGGATCCTACGAGCAGTACTTC
TRBV9	.	TRBJ2-1	CASSVGTLTYNEQFF	TGTGCCAGCAGCGTAGGGACTCTTACCTACAATGAGCAGTTCTTC
TRBV5-4	TRBD1	TRBJ1-1	CASSPQGTGANTEAFF	TGTGCCAGCAGCCCCCAGGGGACAGGGGCGAACACTGAAGCTTTCTTT
TRBV28	TRBD2	TRBJ2-7	CASSPSSGSAYEQYF	TGTGCCAGCAGCCCCTCGAGCGGGAGTGCCTACGAGCAGTACTTC
TRBV5-4	TRBD1	TRBJ2-3	CASMGVGTGSTDTQYF	TGTGCCAGCATGGGGGTGGGGACAGGTAGCACAGATACGCAGTATTTT